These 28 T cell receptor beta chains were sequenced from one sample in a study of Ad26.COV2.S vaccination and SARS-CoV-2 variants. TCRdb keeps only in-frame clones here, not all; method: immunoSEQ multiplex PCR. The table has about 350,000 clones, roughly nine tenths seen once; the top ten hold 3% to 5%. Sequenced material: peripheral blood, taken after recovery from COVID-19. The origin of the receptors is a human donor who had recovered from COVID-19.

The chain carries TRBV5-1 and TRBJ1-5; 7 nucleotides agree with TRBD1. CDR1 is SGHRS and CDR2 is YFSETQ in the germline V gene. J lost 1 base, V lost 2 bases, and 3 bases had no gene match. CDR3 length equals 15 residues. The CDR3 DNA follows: TGCGCCAGCAGCTTTACAGGGGACAGCAATCAGCCCCAGCATTTT. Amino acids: CASSFTGDSNQPQHF.

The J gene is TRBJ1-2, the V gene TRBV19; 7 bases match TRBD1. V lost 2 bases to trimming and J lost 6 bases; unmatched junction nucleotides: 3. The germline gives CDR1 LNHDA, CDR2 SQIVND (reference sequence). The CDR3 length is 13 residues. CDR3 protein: CASSIRQGHGYTF. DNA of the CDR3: TGTGCCAGTAGTATACGACAGGGACATGGCTACACCTTC.

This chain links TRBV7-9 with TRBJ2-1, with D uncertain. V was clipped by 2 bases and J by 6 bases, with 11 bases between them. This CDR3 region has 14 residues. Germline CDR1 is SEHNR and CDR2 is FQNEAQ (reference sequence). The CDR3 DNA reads TGTGCCAGCAGCTTATTCCAGGTTTCCAATGAGCAGTTCTTC. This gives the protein CASSLFQVSNEQFF.

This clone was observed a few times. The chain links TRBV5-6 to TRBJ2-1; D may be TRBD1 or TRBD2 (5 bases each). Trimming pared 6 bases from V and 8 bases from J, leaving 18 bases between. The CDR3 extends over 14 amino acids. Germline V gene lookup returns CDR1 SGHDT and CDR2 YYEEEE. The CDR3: CASIPGRSTDEQFF. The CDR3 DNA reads TGTGCCAGCATCCCGGGACGAAGCACGGATGAGCAGTTCTTC. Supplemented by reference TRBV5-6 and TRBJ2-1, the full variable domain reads DAGVTQSPTHLIKTRGQQVTLRCSPKSGHDTVSWYQQALGQGPQFIFQYYEEEERQRGNFPDRFSGHQFPNYSSELNVNALLLGDSALYLCASIPGRSTDEQFFGPGTRLTVL.

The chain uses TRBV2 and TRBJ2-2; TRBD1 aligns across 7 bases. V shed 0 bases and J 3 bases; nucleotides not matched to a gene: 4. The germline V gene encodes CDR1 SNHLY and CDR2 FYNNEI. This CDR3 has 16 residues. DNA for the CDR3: TGTGCCAGCAGTGAAGCGGGGGACAGATACACCGGGGAGCTGTTTTTT. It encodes CASSEAGDRYTGELFF.

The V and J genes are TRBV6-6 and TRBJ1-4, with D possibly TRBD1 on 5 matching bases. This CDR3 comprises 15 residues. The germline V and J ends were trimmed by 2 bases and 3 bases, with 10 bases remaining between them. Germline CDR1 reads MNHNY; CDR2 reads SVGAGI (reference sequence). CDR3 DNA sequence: TGTGCCAGCAGTTACGGGAGGGGTTCTAATGAAAAACTGTTTTTT. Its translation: CASSYGRGSNEKLFF.

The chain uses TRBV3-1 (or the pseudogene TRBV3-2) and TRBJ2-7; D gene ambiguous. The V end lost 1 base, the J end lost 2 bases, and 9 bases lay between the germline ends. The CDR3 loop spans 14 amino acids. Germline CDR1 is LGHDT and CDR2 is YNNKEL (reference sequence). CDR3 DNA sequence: TGTGCCAGCAGCCAAGGGGCAGGTACCTACGAGCAGTACTTC. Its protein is CASSQGAGTYEQYF.

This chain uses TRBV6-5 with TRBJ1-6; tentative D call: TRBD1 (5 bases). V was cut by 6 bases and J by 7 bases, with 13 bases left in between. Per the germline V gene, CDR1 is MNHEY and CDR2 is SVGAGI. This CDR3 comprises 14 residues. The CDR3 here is CASRTRDPNSPLHF. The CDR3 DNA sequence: TGTGCCAGCAGGACCAGGGATCCAAATTCACCCCTCCACTTT.

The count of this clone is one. The chain's CDR3 is CASSLGGVAGNTIYF. The CDR3 DNA reads as TGCGCCAGCAGCTTGGGAGGGGTGGCTGGAAACACCATATATTTT. V usage is TRBV5-1 and J usage is TRBJ1-3; TRBD1 is a possible D gene (5 bases). Per the germline V gene, CDR1 is SGHRS and CDR2 is YFSETQ. This CDR3 has 15 amino acids. Trimming shortened V by 0 bases and J by 2 bases, and 9 bases separated the two germline ends.

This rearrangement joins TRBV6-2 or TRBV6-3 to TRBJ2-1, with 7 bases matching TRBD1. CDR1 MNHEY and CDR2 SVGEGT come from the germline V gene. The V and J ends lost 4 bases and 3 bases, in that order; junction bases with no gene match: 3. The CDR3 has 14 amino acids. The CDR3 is CASSSGQFYNEQFF. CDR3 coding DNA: TGTGCCAGCAGTTCGGGACAGTTCTACAATGAGCAGTTCTTC.

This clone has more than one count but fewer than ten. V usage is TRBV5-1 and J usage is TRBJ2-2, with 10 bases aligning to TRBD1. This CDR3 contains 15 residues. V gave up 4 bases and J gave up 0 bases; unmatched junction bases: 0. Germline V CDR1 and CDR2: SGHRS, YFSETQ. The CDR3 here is CASSGTGANTGELFF. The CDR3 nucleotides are TGCGCCAGCAGCGGGACAGGGGCGAACACCGGGGAGCTGTTTTTT.

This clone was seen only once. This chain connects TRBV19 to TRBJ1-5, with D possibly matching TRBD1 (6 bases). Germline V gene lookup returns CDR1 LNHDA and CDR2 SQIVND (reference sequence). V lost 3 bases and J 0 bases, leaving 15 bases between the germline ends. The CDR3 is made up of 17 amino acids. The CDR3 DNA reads TGTGCCAGTAGTATTGGGCCAGGGGTTTATAGCAATCAGCCCCAGCATTTT. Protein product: CASSIGPGVYSNQPQHF.

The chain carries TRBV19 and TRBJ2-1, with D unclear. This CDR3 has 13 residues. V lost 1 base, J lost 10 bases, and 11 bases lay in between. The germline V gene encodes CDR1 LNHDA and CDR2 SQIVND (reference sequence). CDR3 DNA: TGTGCCAGTAGTATAGCCCCCCCCCTAGAGCAGTTCTTC. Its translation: CASSIAPPLEQFF.

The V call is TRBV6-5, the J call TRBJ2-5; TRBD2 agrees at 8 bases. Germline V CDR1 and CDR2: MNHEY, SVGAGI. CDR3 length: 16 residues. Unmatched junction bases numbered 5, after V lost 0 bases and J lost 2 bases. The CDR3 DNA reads TGTGCCAGCAGTTACTCGGCGGGGGGACAACAAGAGACCCAGTACTTC. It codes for CASSYSAGGQQETQYF.

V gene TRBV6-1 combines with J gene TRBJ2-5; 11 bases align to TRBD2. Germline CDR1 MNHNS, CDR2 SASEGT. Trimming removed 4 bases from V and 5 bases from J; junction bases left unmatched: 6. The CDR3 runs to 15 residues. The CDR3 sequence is CASSVAGGLGETQYF. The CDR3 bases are TGTGCCAGCAGTGTAGCGGGGGGGCTGGGGGAGACCCAGTACTTC.

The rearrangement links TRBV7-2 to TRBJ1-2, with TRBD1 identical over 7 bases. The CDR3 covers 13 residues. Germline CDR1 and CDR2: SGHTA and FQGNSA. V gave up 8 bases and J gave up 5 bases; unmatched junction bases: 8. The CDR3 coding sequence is TGTGCCAGCGCCGACCCAGGGGGTTATGGCTACACCTTC. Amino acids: CASADPGGYGYTF. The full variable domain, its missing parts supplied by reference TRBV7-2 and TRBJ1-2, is GAGVSQSPSNKVTEKGKDVELRCDPISGHTALYWYRQSLGQGLEFLIYFQGNSAPDKSGLPSDRFSAERTGGSVSTLTIQRTQQEDSAVYLCASADPGGYGYTFGSGTRLTVV.

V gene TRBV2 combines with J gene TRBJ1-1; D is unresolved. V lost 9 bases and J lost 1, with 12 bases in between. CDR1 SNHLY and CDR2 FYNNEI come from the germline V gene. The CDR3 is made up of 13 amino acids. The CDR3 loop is CASKLGANTEAFF. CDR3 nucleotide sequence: TGTGCCAGTAAACTAGGCGCGAACACTGAAGCTTTCTTT.

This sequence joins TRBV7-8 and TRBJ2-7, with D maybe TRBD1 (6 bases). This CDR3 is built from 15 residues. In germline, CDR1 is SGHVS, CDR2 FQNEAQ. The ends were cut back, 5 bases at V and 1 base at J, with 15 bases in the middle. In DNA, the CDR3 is TGTGCCAGCAGCCCCAGGGGCGGACGATCCTACGAGCAGTACTTC. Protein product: CASSPRGGRSYEQYF.

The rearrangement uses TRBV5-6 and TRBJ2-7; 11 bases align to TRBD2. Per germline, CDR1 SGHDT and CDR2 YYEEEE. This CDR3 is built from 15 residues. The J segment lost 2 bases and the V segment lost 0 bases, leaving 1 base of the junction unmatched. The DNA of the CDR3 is TGTGCCAGCAGCTTGGGACTAGCGGGGACCTACGAGCAGTACTTC. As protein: CASSLGLAGTYEQYF.

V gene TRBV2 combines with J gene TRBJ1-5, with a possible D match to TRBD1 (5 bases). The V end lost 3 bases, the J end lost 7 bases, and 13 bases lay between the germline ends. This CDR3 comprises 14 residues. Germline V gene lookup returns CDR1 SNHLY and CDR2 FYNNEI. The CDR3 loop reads CASSEGGINQPQHF. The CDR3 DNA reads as TGTGCCAGCAGTGAGGGGGGAATCAACCAGCCCCAGCATTTT.

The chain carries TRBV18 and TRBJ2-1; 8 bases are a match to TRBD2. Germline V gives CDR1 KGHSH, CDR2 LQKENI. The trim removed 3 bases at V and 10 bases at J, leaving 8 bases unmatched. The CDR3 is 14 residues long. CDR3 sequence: CASSPIRTSWEQFF. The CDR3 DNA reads TGTGCCAGCTCACCGATCAGGACTAGCTGGGAGCAGTTCTTC.

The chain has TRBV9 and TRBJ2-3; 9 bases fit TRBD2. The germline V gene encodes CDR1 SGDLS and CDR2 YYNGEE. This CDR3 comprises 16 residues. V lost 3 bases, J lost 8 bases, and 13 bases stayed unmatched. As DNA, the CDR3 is TGTGCCAGCAGCGCACTAGCGGGTTCACTCGGGGGTACGCAGTATTTT. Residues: CASSALAGSLGGTQYF.

CDR3 loop: CSVEDRGGADGYTF. DNA of the CDR3: TGCAGCGTTGAAGATCGTGGGGGCGCCGATGGCTACACCTTC. This chain connects TRBV29-1 to TRBJ1-2, with a possible D match to TRBD1 (6 bases). The V gene's germline CDR1 is SQVTM and CDR2 ANQGSEA. The CDR3 extends over 14 amino acids. The V and J ends lost 0 bases and 6 bases respectively, with 14 bases between them.

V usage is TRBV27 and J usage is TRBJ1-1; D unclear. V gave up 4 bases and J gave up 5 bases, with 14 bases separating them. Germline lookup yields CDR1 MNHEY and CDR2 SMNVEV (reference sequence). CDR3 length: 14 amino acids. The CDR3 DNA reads TGTGCCAGCAGTTACAATATAGGGTGGACTGAAGCTTTCTTT. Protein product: CASSYNIGWTEAFF.

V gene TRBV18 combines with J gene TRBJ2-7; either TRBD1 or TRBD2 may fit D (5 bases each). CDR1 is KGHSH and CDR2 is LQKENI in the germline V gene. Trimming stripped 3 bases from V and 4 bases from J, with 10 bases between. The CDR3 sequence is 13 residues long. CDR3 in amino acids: CASSPDGGYEQYF. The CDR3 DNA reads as TGTGCCAGCTCACCCGATGGGGGATACGAGCAGTACTTC. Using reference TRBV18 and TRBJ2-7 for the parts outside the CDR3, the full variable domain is NAGVMQNPRHLVRRRGQEARLRCSPMKGHSHVYWYRQLPEEGLKFMVYLQKENIIDESGMPKERFSAEFPKEGPSILRIQQVVRGDSAAYFCASSPDGGYEQYFGPGTRLTVT.

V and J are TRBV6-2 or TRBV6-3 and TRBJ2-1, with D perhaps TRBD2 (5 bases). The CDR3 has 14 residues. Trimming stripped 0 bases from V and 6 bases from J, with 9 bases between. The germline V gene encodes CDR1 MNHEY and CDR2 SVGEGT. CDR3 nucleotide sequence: TGTGCCAGCAGTTACTCGAGTCGGGGCAATGAGCAGTTCTTC. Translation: CASSYSSRGNEQFF.

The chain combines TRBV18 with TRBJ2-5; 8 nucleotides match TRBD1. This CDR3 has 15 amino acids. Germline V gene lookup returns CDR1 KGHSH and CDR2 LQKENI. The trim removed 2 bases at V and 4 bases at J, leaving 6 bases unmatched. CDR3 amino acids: CASSPGQGRGETQYF. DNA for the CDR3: TGTGCCAGCTCACCAGGACAGGGAAGGGGAGAGACCCAGTACTTC.

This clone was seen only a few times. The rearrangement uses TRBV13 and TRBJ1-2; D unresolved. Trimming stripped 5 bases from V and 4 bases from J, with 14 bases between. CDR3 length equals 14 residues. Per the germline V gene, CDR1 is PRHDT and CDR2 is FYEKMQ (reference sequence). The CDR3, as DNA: TGTGCCAGCAGCGCCACTTTGGGCCCCTATGGCTACACCTTC. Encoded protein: CASSATLGPYGYTF.